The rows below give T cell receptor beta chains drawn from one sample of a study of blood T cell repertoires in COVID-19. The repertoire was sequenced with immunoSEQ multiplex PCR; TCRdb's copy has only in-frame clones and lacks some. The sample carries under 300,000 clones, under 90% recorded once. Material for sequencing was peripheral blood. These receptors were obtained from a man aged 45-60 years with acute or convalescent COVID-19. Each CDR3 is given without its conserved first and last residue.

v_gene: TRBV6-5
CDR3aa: ASRKGAAEAF

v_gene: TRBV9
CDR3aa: ASSPRIAPYEQY

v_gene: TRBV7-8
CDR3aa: ASSLSAGGRSNEKLF

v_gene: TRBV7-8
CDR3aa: ASSPIDSSNQPQH

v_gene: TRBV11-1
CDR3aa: ASSPPPLSTEAF

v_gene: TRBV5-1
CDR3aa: ASSLLSGTGGLSGANVLT

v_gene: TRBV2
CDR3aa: ASRRQGSYYGYT

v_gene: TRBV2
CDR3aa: ASRGQGASEQF

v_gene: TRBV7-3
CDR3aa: ASSPGQVADTQY

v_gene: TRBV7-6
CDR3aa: ASSPDRGHYGYT

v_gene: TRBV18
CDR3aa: ASSPGGDTEAF

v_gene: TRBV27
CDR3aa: ASSPRAGNSPLH

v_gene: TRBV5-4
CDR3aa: ASSSGMTGNTEAF

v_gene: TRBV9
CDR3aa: ASSAHRLYLSGANVLT

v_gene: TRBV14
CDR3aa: ASSQERTEAF

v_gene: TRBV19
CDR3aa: ASSIAGDREGEKLF

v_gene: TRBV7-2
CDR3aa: ASSPGDIMNTEAF

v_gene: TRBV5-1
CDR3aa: ASTRQGAYNEQF

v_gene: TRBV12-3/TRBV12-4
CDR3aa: ASSPGMNEQF

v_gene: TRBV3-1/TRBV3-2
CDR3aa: ASSQGGYTGELF

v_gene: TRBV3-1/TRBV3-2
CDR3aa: ASSPSPGVGSGELF

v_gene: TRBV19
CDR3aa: ASSITGGGGYT

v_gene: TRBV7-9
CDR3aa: ASSLLAAYEQY

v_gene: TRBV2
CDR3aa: ASSEETGSEAF

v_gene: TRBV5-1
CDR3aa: ASGLLGGEAF

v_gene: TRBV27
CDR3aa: ASSFDYRTGRTGELF

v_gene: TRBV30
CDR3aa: AWGRDSYEQY

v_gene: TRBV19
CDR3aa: ASSMEQRYPPYEQY

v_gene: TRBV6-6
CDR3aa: ASGANTEAF

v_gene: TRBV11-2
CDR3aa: ASSPGQGVSETQY

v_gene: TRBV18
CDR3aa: ASSPSQGEAF

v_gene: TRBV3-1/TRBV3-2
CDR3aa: ASSHRNTEAF

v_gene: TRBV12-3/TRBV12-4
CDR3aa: ARREAGTEAF

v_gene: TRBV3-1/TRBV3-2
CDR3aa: ASSPRLGPGVEAF